The entry that follows covers one T cell receptor (beta chain) sequence. What this receptor recognizes is not known. No much larger clonotype is one base removed from it; base qualities were not supplied. This entry belongs to a study of T cell responses to AZD1222 COVID-19 vaccine (dated by TCRdb to the early 2020s). For context, the study as a whole: AZD1222 recipients with second doses at about 4 weeks or about 12 weeks were pooled, because spike-specific TCR depth and breadth did not differ between schedules. A total of 230 to 250 trial participants underwent TCR sequencing, of whom nearly 210 received two doses of AZD1222 and about 26 received two doses of the MenACWY control vaccine. Trial participants were enrolled by age into 18-55, 56-69 and 70-plus year subgroups, with roughly 160, 29 and 62 TCR-sequenced participants respectively. Study-wide findings and limitations: The whole spike protein was spanned by vaccine-associated CD4 TCRs, and dominant responses were seen in regions 160-218 and 743-854. Participants were mostly white British and included more females than males, and it was suggested by the authors that clonal diversity may have been underestimated. Conclusions about previously exposed vaccinees are limited, since just five to seven AZD1222 recipients were seropositive for SARS-CoV-2 at baseline. No day 14 peak-response samples were available, so repertoires were characterized only after the peak T cell response. Spike-specific TCR breadth and depth rose significantly after two AZD1222 doses compared with day 0 and with MenACWY recipients. The 56-69-year group was small, and its depth increase did not reach significance, likely because of low power. Epitopes outside the regions mutated in the B.1.351 and B.1.1.7 variants were reportedly recognized by nearly half of the unique spike-specific TCRs.

The time point tag for this specimen amounts to: baseline before first vaccination. Vaccinee samples were obtained from the UK trials COV001 and COV002, which included a single-blind randomized controlled phase 2/3 trial of AZD1222 (ChAdOx1 nCoV-19) in healthy adults. Trial participant PBMC samples were collected at day 0 and day 28 after the second dose for TCRbeta chain sequencing. Reading the germline V gene (reference sequence) gives CDR1 LNHDA and CDR2 SQIVND. The CDR3, cysteine through phenylalanine, is 15 amino acids long. Only the CDR3 part of the read is kept: 45 bases, read in frame from the first base. V is trimmed back by 5 bases and J by 9 bases, and the junction contains 10 bases that no gene match accounts for. The CDR3 regions of human TCRbeta chains were analyzed by immunosequencing. In the authors' own workflow: Repertoire TCRs were checked for matches against a reference library of SARS-CoV-2-specific TCRs that had been generated using the MIRA antigen-specificity platform. Breadth was defined as the fraction of unique TCRs that were SARS-CoV-2-associated, and depth was defined as the fraction of total T cells that were SARS-CoV-2-associated. Using the MIRA data, each spike-specific TCR was mapped to the spike region that the TCR reacts to and placed in a CD4 or CD8 class. Log10-transformed breadth and depth values were compared by one-way ANOVA with Sidak's multiple comparisons tests. TCRdb holds this immuneACCESS table with in-frame rearrangements only. Some clones are missing; in checked studies, unresolved V genes explain under half, and the rest has no known cause. That table supplies the V and J calls and clone size; D and trimming were determined from the DNA. The sample has some 120,000 clones on record, roughly 91% of them singletons. The top ten clonotypes cover roughly 3% of the sample.

The chain joins TRBV19 to TRBJ2-1; TRBD2 fits 10 bases in the junction. This specimen consisted of peripheral blood, obtained on day 0 of AZD1222 vaccination. The receptor comes from an adult in good health. The CDR3 region reads CASSFRAGGPIEQFF. The nucleotide sequence reads TGTGCCAGTAGTTTCCGAGCGGGAGGGCCGATTGAGCAGTTCTTC.